By proportion, the clone carrying this TCR beta chain is medium-sized. What it binds is not known. Cultured CD4+ T-cell DNA underwent Oncomine TCR Beta short-read sequencing. Via MiXCR, TCRdb re-called the PCR reads, giving one row per CDR3 protein. This table has 4,100 or so distinct CDR3 sequences, about 48% appearing once. This sample was taken from a study of vaccination and CD4 T cells after COVID-19. This sample's treatment: roughly 11-day PBMC culture with coronavirus spike peptide pools or control peptides (ViraFEST assay). In the ViraFEST assay, peptide-pool expansion preceded TCR sequencing of expanded clonotypes. The V gene's germline CDR1 is GTSNPN and CDR2 SVGIG (reference sequence). V lost 3 bases to trimming and J lost 5 bases, with 16 bases between them. The CDR3 length is 14 residues.

The sequence came from a human donor who had recovered from COVID-19. The chain joins TRBV30 to TRBJ1-2, with unresolved D. Source material: CD4+ T cells from blood, cultured in vitro. The chain's CDR3 is CAWSGSGLGYGYTF. The CDR3 DNA reads TGTGCCTGGAGCGGTTCGGGCCTCGGGTATGGCTACACCTTC.